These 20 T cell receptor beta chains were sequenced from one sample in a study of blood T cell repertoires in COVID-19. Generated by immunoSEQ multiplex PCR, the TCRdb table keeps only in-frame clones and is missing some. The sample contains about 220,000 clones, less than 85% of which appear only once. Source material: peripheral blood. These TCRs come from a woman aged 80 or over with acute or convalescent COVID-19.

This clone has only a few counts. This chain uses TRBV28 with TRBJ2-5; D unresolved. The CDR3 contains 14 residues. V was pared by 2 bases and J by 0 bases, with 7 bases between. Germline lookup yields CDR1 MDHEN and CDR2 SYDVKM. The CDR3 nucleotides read TGTGCCAGCAGTTTAGCCCAGTACCAAGAGACCCAGTACTTC. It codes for CASSLAQYQETQYF.

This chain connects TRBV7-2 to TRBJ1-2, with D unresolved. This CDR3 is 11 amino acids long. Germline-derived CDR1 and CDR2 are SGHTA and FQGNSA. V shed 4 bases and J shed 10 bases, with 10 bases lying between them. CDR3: CASSSGVNYTF. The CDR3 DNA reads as TGTGCCAGCAGCTCCGGGGTTAACTACACCTTC.

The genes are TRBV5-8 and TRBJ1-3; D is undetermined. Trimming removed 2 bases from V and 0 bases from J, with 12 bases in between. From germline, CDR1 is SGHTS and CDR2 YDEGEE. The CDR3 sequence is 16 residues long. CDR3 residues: CASSFGRPISGNTIYF. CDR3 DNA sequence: TGTGCCAGCAGCTTTGGCAGGCCCATCTCTGGAAACACCATATATTTT.

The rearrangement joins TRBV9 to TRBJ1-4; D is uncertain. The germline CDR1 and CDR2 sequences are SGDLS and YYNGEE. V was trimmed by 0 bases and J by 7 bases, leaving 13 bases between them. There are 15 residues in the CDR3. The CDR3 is CASSVAAGSGEKLFF. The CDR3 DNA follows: TGTGCCAGCAGCGTAGCAGCGGGCAGTGGTGAAAAACTGTTTTTT.

The CDR3 coding sequence is TGTGCCTGGAGCCCTGGGGCTTCGCGAGAGACCCAGTACTTC. It codes for CAWSPGASRETQYF. The V call is TRBV30, the J call TRBJ2-5; weak D call: TRBD1 (5 bases). Trimming cost V 3 bases and J 4 bases, with 15 bases left between them. Looked up from germline, CDR1 is GTSNPN and CDR2 is SVGIG (reference sequence). CDR3 length: 14 amino acids.

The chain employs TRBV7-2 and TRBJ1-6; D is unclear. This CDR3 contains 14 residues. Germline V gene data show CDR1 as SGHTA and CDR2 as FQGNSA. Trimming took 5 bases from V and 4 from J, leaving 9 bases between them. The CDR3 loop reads CASSLGLYNSPLHF. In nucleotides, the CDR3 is TGTGCCAGCAGCCTAGGACTGTATAATTCACCCCTCCACTTT. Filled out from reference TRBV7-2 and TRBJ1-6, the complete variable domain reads GAGVSQSPSNKVTEKGKDVELRCDPISGHTALYWYRQSLGQGLEFLIYFQGNSAPDKSGLPSDRFSAERTGGSVSTLTIQRTQQEDSAVYLCASSLGLYNSPLHFGNGTRLTVT.

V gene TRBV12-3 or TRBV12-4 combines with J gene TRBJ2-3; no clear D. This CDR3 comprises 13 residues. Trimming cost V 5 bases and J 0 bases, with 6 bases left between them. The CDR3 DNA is TGTGCCAGCAGTCTTAGTAGCACAGATACGCAGTATTTT. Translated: CASSLSSTDTQYF.

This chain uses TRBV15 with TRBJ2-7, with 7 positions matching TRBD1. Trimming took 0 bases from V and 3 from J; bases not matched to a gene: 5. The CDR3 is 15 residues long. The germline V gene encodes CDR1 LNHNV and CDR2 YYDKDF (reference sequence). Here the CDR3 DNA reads TGTGCCACCAGCAGAGACCAGGGACAGAGCTACGAGCAGTACTTC. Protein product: CATSRDQGQSYEQYF.

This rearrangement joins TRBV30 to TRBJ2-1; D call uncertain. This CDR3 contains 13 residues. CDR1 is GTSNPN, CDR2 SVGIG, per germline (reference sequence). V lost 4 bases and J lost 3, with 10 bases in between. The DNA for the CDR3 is TGTGCCTGGACGTTGTCAGTCTACAATGAGCAGTTCTTC. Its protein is CAWTLSVYNEQFF.

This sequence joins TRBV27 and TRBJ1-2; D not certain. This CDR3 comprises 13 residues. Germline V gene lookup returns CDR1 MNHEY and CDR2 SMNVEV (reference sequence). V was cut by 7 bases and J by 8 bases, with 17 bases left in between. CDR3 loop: CASTMREGSGYTF. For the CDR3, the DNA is TGTGCCAGCACCATGCGAGAGGGTAGCGGCTACACCTTC.

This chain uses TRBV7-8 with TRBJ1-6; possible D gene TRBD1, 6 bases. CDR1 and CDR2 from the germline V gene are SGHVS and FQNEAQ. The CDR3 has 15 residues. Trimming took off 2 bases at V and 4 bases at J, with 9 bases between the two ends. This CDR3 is CASSLQGPYNSPLHF. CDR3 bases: TGTGCCAGCAGCTTACAGGGGCCTTATAATTCACCCCTCCACTTT. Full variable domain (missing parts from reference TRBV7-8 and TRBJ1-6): GAGVSQSPRYKVAKRGQDVALRCDPISGHVSLFWYQQALGQGPEFLTYFQNEAQLDKSGLPSDRFFAERPEGSVSTLKIQRTQQEDSAVYLCASSLQGPYNSPLHFGNGTRLTVT.

The CDR3 sequence: CASSSYRTGTHTEAFF. DNA of the CDR3: TGTGCCAGTAGTTCTTACCGCACCGGGACACACACTGAAGCTTTCTTT. This chain uses TRBV19 with TRBJ1-1, with a tentative D call TRBD1 (6 bases). V was trimmed by 5 bases and J by 3 bases, leaving 19 bases between them. Germline CDR1 reads LNHDA; CDR2 reads SQIVND (reference sequence). The CDR3 has 16 residues.

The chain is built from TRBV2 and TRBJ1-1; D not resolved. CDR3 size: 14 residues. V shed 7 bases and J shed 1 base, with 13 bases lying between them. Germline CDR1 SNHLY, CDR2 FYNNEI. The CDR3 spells CASIRERRNTEAFF. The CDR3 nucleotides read TGTGCCAGCATCCGCGAAAGGAGGAACACTGAAGCTTTCTTT. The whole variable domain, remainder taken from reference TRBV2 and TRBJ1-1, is EPEVTQTPSHQVTQMGQEVILRCVPISNHLYFYWYRQILGQKVEFLVSFYNNEISEKSEIFDDQFSVERPDGSNFTLKIRSTKLEDSAMYFCASIRERRNTEAFFGQGTRLTVV.

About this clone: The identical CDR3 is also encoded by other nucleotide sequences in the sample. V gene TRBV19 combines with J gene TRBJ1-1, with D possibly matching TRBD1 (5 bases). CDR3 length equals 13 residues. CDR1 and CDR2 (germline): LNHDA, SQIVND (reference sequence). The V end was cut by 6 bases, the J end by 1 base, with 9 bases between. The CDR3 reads CASSYTGNTEAFF. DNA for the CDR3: TGTGCCAGTAGCTATACAGGGAACACTGAAGCTTTCTTT.

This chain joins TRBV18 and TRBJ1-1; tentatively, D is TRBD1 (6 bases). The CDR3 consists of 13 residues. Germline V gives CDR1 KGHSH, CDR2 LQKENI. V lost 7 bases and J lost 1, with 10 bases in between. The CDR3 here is CASFMTGNTEAFF. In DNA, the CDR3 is TGTGCCAGCTTCATGACAGGGAACACTGAAGCTTTCTTT.

The CDR3 here is CASRFAGGSNTEAFF. The DNA of the CDR3 is TGTGCCAGCAGGTTCGCAGGGGGCTCGAACACTGAAGCTTTCTTT. J is TRBJ1-1 and V is TRBV7-9, with 8 bases lining up with TRBD1. This CDR3 contains 15 residues. The germline CDR1 and CDR2 sequences are SEHNR and FQNEAQ (reference sequence). V was pared by 6 bases and J by 1 base, with 7 bases of the junction left unmatched.

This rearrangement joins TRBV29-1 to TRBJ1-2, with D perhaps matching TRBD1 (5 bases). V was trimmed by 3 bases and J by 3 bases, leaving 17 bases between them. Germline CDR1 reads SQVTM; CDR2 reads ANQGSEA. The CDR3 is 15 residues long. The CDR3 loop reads CSVDHLLKTDYGYTF. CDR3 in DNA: TGCAGCGTTGACCACCTCCTAAAGACAGACTATGGCTACACCTTC. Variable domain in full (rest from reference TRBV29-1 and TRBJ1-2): SAVISQKPSRDICQRGTSLTIQCQVDSQVTMMFWYRQQPGQSLTLIATANQGSEATYESGFVIDKFPISRPNLTFSTLTVSNMSPEDSSIYLCSVDHLLKTDYGYTFGSGTRLTVV.

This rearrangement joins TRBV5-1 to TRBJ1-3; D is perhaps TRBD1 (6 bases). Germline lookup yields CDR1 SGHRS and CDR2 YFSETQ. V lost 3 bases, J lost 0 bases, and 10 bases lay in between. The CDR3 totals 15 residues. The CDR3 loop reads CASSSGQASGNTIYF. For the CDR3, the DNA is TGCGCCAGCAGCTCGGGACAAGCCTCTGGAAACACCATATATTTT.

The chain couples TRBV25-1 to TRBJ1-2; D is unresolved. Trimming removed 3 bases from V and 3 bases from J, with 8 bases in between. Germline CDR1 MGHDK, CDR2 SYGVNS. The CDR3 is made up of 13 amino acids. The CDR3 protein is CASSEARDYGYTF. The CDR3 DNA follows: TGTGCCAGCAGTGAGGCGAGGGACTATGGCTACACCTTC.

The CDR3 loop reads CASSSLSGLKLPEAFF. Here the CDR3 DNA reads TGTGCCAGCAGTTCGTTGTCAGGACTCAAGCTCCCTGAAGCTTTCTTT. The chain joins TRBV6-5 to TRBJ1-1; D not resolved. Between the trimmed V and J ends, which lost 4 bases and 6 bases, there was a span of 21 bases. The germline gives CDR1 MNHEY, CDR2 SVGAGI. The CDR3 sequence is 16 residues long.